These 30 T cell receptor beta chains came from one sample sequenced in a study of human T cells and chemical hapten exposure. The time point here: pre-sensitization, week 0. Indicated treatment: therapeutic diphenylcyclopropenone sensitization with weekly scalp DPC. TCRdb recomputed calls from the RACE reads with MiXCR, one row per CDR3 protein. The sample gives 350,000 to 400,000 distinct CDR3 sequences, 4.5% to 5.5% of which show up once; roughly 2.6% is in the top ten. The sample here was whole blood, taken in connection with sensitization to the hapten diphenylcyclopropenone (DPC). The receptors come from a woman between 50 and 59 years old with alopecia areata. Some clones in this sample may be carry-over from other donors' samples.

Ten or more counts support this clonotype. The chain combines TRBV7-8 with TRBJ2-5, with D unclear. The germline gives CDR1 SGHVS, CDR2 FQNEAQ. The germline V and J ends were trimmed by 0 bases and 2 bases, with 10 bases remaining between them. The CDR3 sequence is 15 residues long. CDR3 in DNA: TGTGCCAGCAGCTTAGCGCGTGAGGTACAAGAGACCCAGTACTTC. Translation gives CASSLAREVQETQYF. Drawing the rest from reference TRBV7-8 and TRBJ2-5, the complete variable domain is GAGVSQSPRYKVAKRGQDVALRCDPISGHVSLFWYQQALGQGPEFLTYFQNEAQLDKSGLPSDRFFAERPEGSVSTLKIQRTQQEDSAVYLCASSLAREVQETQYFGPGTRLLVL.

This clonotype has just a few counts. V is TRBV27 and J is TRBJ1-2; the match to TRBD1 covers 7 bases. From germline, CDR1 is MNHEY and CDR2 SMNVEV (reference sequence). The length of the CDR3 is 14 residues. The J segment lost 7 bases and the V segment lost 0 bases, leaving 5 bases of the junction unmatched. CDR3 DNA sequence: TGTGCCAGCAGTTTATCGACAGGGTCTCTTGGCTACACCTTC. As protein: CASSLSTGSLGYTF.

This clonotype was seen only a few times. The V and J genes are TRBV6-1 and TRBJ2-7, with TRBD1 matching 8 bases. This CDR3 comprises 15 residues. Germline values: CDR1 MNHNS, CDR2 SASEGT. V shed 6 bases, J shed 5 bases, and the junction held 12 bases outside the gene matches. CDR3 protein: CASSLSLDRVHEQYF. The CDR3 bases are TGTGCCAGCAGCCTCAGTTTGGACAGGGTCCACGAGCAGTACTTC.

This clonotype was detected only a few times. The DNA for the CDR3 is TGTGCCAGCAAATTGGGGACTAGCGGGAGGCTCCAAAACATTCAGTACTTC. Protein product: CASKLGTSGRLQNIQYF. The genes are TRBV7-2 and TRBJ2-4; 15 bases match TRBD2. V lost 7 bases to trimming and J lost 5 bases; unmatched junction nucleotides: 9. This CDR3 spans 17 amino acids. Germline CDR1 is SGHTA and CDR2 is FQGNSA.

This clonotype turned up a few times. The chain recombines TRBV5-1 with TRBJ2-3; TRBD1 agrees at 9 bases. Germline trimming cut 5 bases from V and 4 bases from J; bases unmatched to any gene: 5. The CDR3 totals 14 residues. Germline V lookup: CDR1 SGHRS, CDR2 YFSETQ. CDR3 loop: CASREGQGSDTQYF. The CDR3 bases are TGCGCCAGCAGGGAGGGACAGGGATCAGATACGCAGTATTTT. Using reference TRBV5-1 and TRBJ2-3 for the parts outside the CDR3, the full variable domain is KAGVTQTPRYLIKTRGQQVTLSCSPISGHRSVSWYQQTPGQGLQFLFEYFSETQRNKGNFPGRFSGRQFSNSRSEMNVSTLELGDSALYLCASREGQGSDTQYFGPGTRLTVL.

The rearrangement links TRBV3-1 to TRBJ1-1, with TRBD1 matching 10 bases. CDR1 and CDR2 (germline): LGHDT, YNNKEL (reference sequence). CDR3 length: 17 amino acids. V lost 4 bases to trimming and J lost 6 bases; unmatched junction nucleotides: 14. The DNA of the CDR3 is TGTGCCAGCAGCCCCCCTTGGAGGTGGGGACAGGGGCCTGAAGCTTTCTTT. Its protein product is CASSPPWRWGQGPEAFF.

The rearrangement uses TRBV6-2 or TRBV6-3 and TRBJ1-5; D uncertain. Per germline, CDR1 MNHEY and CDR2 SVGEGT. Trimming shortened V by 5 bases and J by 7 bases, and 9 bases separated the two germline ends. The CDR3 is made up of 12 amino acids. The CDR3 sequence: CASSRSVQPQHF. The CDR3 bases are TGTGCCAGCAGTCGTTCCGTCCAGCCCCAGCATTTT.

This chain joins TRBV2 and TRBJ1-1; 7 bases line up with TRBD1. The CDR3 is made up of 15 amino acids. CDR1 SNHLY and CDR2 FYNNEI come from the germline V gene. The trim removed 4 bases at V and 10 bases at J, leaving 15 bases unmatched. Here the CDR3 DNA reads TGTGCCAGCAGTGCAGGGGACAGATTATCGTCTGTAGCTTTCTTT. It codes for CASSAGDRLSSVAFF.

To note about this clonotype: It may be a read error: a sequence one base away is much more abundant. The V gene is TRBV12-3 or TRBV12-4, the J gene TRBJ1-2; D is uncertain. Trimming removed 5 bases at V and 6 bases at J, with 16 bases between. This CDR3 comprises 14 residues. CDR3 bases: TGTGCCAGCAGTGTCTTGTTGGGCGGGAATGGCTACACCTTC. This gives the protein CASSVLLGGNGYTF.

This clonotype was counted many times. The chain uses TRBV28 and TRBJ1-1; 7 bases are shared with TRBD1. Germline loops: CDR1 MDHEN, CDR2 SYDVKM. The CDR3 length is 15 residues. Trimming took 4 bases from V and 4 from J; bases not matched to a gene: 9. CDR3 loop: CASSSYDRVGTEAFF. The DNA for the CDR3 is TGTGCCAGCAGTTCCTATGACAGGGTGGGCACTGAAGCTTTCTTT.

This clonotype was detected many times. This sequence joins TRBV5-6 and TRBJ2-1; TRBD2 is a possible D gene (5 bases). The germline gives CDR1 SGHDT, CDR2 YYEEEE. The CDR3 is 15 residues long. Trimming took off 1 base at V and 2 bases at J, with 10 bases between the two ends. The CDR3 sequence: CASSLLDLPYNEQFF. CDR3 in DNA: TGTGCCAGCAGCTTGTTGGACTTACCCTACAATGAGCAGTTCTTC.

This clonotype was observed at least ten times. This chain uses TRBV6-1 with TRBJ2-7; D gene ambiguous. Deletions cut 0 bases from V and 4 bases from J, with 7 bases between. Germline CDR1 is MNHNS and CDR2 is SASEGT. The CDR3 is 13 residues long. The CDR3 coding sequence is TGTGCCAGCAGTGAAGCGTTGGGGTACGAGCAGTACTTC. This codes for CASSEALGYEQYF.

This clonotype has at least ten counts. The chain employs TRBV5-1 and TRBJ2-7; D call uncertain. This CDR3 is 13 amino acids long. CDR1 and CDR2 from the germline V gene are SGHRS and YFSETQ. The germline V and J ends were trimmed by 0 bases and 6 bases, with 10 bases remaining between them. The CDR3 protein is CASSLATGPEQYF. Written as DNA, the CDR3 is TGCGCCAGCAGCTTGGCCACTGGGCCCGAGCAGTACTTC.

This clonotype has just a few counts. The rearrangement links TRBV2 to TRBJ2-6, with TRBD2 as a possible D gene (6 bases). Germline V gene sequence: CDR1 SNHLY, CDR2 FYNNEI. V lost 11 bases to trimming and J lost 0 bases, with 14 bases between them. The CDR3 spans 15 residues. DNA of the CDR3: TGTGCCGGGAGGACGGAGAGCTCTGGGGCCAACGTCCTGACTTTC. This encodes CAGRTESSGANVLTF.

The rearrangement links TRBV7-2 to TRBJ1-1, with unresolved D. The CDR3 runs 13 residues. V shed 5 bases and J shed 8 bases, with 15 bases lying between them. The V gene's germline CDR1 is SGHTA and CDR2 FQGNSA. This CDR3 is CASSLGRLREAFF. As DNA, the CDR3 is TGTGCCAGCAGCCTTGGCCGGCTTAGGGAAGCTTTCTTT. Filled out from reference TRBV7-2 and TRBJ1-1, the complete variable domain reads GAGVSQSPSNKVTEKGKDVELRCDPISGHTALYWYRQSLGQGLEFLIYFQGNSAPDKSGLPSDRFSAERTGGSVSTLTIQRTQQEDSAVYLCASSLGRLREAFFGQGTRLTVV.

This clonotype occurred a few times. CDR3 amino acids: CAWSSGRAAFF. The DNA for the CDR3 is TGTGCCTGGAGTAGTGGCAGGGCTGCTTTCTTT. V and J are TRBV30 and TRBJ1-1, with D possibly TRBD1 on 5 matching bases. The CDR3 has 11 residues. The germline gives CDR1 GTSNPN, CDR2 SVGIG (reference sequence). Deletions cut 2 bases from V and 11 bases from J, with 12 bases between.

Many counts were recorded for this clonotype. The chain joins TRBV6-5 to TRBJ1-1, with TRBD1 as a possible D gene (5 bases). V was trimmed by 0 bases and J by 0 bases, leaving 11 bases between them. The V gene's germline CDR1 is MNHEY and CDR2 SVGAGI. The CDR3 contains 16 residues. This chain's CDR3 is CASSYSTGGVNTEAFF. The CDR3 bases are TGTGCCAGCAGTTACTCGACTGGGGGAGTGAACACTGAAGCTTTCTTT.

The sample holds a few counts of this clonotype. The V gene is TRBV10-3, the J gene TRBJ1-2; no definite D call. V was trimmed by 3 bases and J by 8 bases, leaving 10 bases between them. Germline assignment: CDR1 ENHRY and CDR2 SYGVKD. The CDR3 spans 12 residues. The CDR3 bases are TGTGCCATCAGTGATGACTCGCCGGGCTACACCTTC. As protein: CAISDDSPGYTF.

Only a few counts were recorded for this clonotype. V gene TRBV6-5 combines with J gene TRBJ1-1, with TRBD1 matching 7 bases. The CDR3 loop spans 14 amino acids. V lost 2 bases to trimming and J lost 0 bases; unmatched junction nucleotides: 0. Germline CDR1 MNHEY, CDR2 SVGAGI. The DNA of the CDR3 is TGTGCCAGCAGTTACGACAGGGTGAACACTGAAGCTTTCTTT. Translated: CASSYDRVNTEAFF.

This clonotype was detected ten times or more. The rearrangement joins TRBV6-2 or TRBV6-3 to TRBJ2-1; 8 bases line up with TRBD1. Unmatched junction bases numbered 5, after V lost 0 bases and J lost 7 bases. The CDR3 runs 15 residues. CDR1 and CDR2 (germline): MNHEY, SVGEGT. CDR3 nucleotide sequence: TGTGCCAGCAGTTACTCCCGACAGGGGAGGAATGAGCAGTTCTTC. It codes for CASSYSRQGRNEQFF.

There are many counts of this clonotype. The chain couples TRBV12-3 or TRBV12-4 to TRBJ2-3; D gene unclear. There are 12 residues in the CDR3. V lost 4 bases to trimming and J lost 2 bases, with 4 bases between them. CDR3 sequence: CASSWATDTQYF. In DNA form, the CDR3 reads TGTGCCAGCAGTTGGGCCACAGATACGCAGTATTTT.

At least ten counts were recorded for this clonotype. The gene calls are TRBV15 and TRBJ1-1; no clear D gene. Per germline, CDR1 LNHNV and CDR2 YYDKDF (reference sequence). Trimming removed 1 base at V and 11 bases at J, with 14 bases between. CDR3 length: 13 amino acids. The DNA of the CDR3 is TGTGCCACCAGCAGAGTTATGGAGGGTGCGGCTTTCTTT. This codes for CATSRVMEGAAFF.

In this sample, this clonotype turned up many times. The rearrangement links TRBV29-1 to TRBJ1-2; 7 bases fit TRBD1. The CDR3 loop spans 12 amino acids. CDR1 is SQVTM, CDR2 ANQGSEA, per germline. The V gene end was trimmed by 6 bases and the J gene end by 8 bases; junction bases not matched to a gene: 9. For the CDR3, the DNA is TGCAGCGTCACTGACAGGGAGGAAGGCTACACCTTC. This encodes CSVTDREEGYTF.

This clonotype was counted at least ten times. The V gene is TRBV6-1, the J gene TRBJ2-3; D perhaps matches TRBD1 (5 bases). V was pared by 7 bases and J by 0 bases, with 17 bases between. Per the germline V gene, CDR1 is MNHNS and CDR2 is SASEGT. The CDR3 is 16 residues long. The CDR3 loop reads CASNRTRDRSTDTQYF. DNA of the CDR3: TGTGCCAGCAATAGAACCAGGGATAGGAGCACAGATACGCAGTATTTT.

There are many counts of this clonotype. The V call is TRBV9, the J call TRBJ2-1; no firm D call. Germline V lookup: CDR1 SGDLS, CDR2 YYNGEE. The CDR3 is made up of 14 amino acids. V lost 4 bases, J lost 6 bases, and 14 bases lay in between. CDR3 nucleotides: TGTGCCAGCAGCCAAGGCAGTAGTGGCAATGAGCAGTTCTTC. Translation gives CASSQGSSGNEQFF.

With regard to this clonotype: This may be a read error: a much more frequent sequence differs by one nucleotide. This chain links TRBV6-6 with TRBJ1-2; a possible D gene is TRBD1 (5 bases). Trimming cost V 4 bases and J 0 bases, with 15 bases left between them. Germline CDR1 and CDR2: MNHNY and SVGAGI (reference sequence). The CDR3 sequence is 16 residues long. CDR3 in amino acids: CASSSFPGGANYGYTF. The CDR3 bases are TGTGCCAGCAGTTCCTTCCCGGGGGGGGCTAACTATGGCTACACCTTC.

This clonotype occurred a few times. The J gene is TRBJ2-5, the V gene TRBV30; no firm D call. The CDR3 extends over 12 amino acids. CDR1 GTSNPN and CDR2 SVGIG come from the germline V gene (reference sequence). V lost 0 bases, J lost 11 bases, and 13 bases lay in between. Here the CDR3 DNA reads TGTGCCTGGAGTGTACTATTGACCGGGCAGTACTTC. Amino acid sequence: CAWSVLLTGQYF.

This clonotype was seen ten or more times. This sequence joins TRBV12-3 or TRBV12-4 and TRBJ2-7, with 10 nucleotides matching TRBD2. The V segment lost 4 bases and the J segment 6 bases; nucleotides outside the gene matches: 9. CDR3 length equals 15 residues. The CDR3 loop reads CASSWTSGPTGEQYF. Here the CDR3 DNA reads TGTGCCAGCAGTTGGACTAGCGGACCTACGGGCGAGCAGTACTTC.

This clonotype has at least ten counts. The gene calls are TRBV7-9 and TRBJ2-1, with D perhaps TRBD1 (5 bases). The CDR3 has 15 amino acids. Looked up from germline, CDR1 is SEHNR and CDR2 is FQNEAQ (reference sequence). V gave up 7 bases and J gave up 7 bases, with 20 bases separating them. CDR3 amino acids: CASTLSGREGNEQFF. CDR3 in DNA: TGTGCCAGCACCCTGTCGGGCAGGGAAGGGAATGAGCAGTTCTTC.

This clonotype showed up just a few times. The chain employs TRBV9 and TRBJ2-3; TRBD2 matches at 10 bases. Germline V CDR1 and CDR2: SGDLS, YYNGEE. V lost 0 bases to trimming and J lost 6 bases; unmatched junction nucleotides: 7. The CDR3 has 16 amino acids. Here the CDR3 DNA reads TGTGCCAGCAGCGTAGCGGATAGCGGGGGGTCGGATACGCAGTATTTT. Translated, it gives CASSVADSGGSDTQYF. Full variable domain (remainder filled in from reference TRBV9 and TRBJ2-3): DSGVTQTPKHLITATGQRVTLRCSPRSGDLSVYWYQQSLDQGLQFLIQYYNGEERAKGNILERFSAQQFPDLHSELNLSSLELGDSALYFCASSVADSGGSDTQYFGPGTRLTVL.